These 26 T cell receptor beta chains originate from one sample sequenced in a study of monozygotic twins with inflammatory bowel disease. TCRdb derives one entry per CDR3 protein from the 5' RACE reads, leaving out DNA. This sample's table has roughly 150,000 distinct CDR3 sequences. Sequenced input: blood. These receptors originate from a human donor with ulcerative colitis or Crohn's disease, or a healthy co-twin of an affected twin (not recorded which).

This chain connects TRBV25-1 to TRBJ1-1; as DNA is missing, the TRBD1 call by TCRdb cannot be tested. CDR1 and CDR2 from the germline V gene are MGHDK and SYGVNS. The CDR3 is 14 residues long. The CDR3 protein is CASSVDAGSTEAFF.

This chain's CDR3 is CASRGESYNSPLHF. The chain links TRBV6-1 to TRBJ1-6; TCRdb's assignment of TRBD1 cannot be checked, as there is no DNA. The CDR3 is 14 amino acids. Germline CDR1 and CDR2: MNHNS and SASEGT.

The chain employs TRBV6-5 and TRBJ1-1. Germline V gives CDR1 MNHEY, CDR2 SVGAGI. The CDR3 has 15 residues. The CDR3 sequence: CASSYGFRLPTEAFF.

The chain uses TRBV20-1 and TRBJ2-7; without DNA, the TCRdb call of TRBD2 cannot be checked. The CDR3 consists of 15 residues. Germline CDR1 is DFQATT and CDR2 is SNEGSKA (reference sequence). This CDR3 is CSARGPSGPSYEQYF.

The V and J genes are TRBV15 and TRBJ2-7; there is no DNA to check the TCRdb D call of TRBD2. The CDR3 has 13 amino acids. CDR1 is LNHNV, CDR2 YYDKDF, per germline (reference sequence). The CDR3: CATSRDSSGNQYF.

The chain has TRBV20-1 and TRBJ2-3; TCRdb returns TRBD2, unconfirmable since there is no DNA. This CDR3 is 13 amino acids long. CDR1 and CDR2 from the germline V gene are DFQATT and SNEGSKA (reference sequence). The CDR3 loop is CSARTSGGYTQYF.

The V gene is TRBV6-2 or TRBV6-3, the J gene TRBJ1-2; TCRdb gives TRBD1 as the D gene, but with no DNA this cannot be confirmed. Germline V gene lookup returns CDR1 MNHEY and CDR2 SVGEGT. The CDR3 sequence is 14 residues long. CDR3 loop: CATDRDNANYGYTF.

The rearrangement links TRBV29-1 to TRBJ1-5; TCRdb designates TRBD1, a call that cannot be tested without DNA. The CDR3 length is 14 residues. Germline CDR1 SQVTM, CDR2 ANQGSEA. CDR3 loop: CSVVTGVNSQPQHF.

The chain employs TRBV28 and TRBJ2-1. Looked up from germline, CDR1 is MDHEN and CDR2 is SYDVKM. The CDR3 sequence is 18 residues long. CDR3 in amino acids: CASSLGGFWGSKDNEQFF. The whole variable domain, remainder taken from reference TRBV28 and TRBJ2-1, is DVKVTQSSRYLVKRTGEKVFLECVQDMDHENMFWYRQDPGLGLRLIYFSYDVKMKEKGDIPEGYSVSREKKERFSLILESASTNQTSMYLCASSLGGFWGSKDNEQFFGPGTRLTVL.

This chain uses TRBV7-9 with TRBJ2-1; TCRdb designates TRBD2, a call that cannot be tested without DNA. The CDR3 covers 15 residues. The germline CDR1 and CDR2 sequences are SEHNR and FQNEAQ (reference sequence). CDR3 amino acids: CASTPLAGVYNEQFF.

This CDR3 reads CASMTSSYEQYF. J is TRBJ2-7 and V is TRBV28. Germline V gene data show CDR1 as MDHEN and CDR2 as SYDVKM. This CDR3 comprises 12 residues.

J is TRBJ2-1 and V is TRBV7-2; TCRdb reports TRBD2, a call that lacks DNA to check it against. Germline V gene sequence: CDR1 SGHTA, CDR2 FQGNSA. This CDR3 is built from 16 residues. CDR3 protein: CASSLSGRLSYNEQFF.

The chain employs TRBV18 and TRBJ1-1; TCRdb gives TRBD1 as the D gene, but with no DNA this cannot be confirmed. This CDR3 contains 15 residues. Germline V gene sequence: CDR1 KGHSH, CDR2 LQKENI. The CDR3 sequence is CASSPRGQGESEAFF.

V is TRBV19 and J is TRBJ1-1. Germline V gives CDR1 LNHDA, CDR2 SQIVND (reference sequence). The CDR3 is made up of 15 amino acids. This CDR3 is CASSRKDFMNTEAFF.

CDR3 sequence: CASSLALDSAETQYF. The V and J genes are TRBV5-1 and TRBJ2-5; TCRdb designates TRBD2, a call that cannot be tested without DNA. The CDR3 sequence is 15 residues long. Germline V gives CDR1 SGHRS, CDR2 YFSETQ.

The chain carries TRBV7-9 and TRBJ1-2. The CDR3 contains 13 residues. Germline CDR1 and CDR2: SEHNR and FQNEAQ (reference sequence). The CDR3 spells CASNPTANYGYTF.

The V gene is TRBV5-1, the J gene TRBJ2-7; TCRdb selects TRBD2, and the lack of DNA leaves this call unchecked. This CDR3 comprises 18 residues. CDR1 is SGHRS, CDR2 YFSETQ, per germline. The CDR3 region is CASSYETTGLRETYEQYF.

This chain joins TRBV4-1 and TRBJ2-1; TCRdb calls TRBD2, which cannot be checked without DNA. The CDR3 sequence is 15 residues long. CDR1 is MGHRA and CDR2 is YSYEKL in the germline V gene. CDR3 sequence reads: CASSPPLAGDLGQFF.

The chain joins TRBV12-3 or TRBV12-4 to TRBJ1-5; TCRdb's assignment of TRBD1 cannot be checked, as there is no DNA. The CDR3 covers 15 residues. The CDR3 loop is CASSQGWDSNQPQHF.

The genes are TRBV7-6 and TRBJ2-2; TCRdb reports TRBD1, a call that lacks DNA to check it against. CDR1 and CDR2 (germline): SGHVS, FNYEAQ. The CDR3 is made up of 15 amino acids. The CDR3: CASSRTATNTGELFF.

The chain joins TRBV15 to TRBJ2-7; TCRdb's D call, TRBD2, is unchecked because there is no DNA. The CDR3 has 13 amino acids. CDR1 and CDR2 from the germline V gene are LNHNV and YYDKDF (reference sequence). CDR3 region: CATSAGQLYEQYF.

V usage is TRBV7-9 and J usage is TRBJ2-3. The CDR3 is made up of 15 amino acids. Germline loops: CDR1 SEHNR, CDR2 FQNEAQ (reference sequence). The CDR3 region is CASSFRGLSTDTQYF.

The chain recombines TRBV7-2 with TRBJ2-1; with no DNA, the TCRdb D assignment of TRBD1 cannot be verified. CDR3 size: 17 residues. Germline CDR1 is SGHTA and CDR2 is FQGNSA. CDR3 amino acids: CASSPDSPGQIYNEQFF. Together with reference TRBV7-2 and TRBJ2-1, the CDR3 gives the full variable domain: GAGVSQSPSNKVTEKGKDVELRCDPISGHTALYWYRQSLGQGLEFLIYFQGNSAPDKSGLPSDRFSAERTGGSVSTLTIQRTQQEDSAVYLCASSPDSPGQIYNEQFFGPGTRLTVL.

The CDR3 is CASSSMRIYEQYF. The chain recombines TRBV11-2 with TRBJ2-7. CDR1 and CDR2 (germline): SGHAT, FQNNGV. The CDR3 length is 13 residues.

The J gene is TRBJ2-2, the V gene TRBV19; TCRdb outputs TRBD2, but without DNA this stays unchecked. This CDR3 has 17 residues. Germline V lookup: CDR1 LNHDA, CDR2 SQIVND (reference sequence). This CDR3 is CASSIGLAGGPTGEPFF.

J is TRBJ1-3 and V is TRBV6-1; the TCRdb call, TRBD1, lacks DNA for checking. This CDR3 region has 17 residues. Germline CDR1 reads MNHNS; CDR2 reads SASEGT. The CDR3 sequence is CASSQPNRGLVGNTIYF.